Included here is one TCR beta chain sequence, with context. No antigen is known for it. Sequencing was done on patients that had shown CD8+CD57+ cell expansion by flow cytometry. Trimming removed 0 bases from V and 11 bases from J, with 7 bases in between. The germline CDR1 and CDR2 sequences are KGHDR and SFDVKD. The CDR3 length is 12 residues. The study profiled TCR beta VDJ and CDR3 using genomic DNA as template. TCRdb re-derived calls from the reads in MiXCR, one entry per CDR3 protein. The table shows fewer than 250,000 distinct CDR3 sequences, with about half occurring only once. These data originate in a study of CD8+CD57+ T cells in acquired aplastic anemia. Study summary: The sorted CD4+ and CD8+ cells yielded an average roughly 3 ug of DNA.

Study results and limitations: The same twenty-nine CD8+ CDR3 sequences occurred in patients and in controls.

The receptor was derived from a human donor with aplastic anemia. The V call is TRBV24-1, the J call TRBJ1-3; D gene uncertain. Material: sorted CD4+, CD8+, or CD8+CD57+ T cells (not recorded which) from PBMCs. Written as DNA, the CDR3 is TGTGCCACCAGTGATTTGCACGGGGCCATATATTTT. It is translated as CATSDLHGAIYF.